The 20 T cell receptor beta chains given below trace back to one sample, sequenced in a study of blood T cells in healthy people across ages. A second about 7 to 11 cycle PCR used barcoded and J-beta primers. MiXCR, run by TCRdb on the 5' RACE reads, gives a single entry per CDR3 protein. This repertoire shows about 570,000 distinct CDR3 sequences, about 27% found once; its top ten account for 3% to 4.5%. The sample was also reused in another study, on T cells of mothers and their children.

Material for sequencing was blood. These receptors originate from a boy aged 2 to 9 in good health.

J is TRBJ1-3 and V is TRBV30; D possibly corresponds to TRBD1 (6 bases). Between the trimmed V and J ends, which lost 3 bases and 0 bases, there was a span of 12 bases. Looked up from germline, CDR1 is GTSNPN and CDR2 is SVGIG (reference sequence). This CDR3 region has 15 residues. In DNA form, the CDR3 reads TGTGCCTGGAGCGTGATGGACAGCTCTGGAAACACCATATATTTT. Amino acid sequence: CAWSVMDSSGNTIYF.

This clonotype was counted a few times. The chain combines TRBV7-9 with TRBJ2-5, with D perhaps TRBD1 or TRBD2 (5 bases each). The J call may be in error: the DNA end matches TRBJ2-1 better. The CDR3 contains 15 residues. CDR1 SEHNR and CDR2 FQNEAQ come from the germline V gene (reference sequence). Here the CDR3 reads CASSLVGGVGNEQFF. CDR3 sequence (DNA): TGTGCCAGCAGCTTAGTTGGGGGAGTAGGAAATGAGCAGTTCTTC.

A word on this clonotype: The junction departs from germline at one end; a sequencing error may be responsible. The CDR3 coding sequence is TGTGCCAGCAGCCCCCTCGCCGGGACTAGCACCGGGGAGCTGCTTTTT. Translated: CASSPLAGTSTGELLF. The J gene is TRBJ2-2, the V gene TRBV7-3; 9 bases fit TRBD2. CDR3 size: 16 residues. Germline V gives CDR1 SGHTA, CDR2 FQGTGA.

V gene TRBV7-6 combines with J gene TRBJ2-1; D perhaps matches TRBD2 (5 bases). The DNA matches TRBJ2-5 better at its end, which makes the J call doubtful. This CDR3 is 14 amino acids long. CDR1 is SGHVS and CDR2 is FNYEAQ in the germline V gene. The CDR3 spells CASSLASLMETQYF. The DNA for the CDR3 is TGTGCCAGCAGCTTGGCTAGCCTTATGGAGACCCAGTACTTC.

This chain links TRBV6-5 with TRBJ2-5; the D gene is possibly TRBD1 (7 bases). Judging by the DNA end, TRBJ2-7 fits better; the J call may be wrong. This CDR3 comprises 15 residues. CDR1 is MNHEY and CDR2 is SVGAGI in the germline V gene. DNA for the CDR3: TGTGCCAGCAGTTACGTCAGGGGGGCGATGCACGAGCAGTACTTC. Amino acid sequence: CASSYVRGAMHEQYF.

This clonotype was seen only a few times. DNA of the CDR3: TGTGCCAGCAGTCTTCCGGGACTAGCTCCCTACGAGCAGTACTTC. Translated: CASSLPGLAPYEQYF. V usage is TRBV12-3 or TRBV12-4 and J usage is TRBJ2-1, with 9 bases matching TRBD2. The end of the DNA fits TRBJ2-7 better, so the J call may be wrong. This CDR3 comprises 15 residues.

This clonotype was seen a handful of times. J is TRBJ2-7 and V is TRBV20-1; 10 nucleotides agree with TRBD2. The CDR3 runs to 14 residues. Germline-derived CDR1 and CDR2 are DFQATT and SNEGSKA (reference sequence). The J segment lost 3 bases and the V segment lost 4 bases, leaving 6 bases of the junction unmatched. The chain's CDR3 is CSAMGSSGSYEQYF. DNA for the CDR3: TGCAGTGCTATGGGGTCTAGCGGGAGCTACGAGCAGTACTTC.

The rearrangement uses TRBV12-3 or TRBV12-4 and TRBJ1-2, with D possibly being TRBD1 (5 bases). Trimming pared 8 bases from V and 4 bases from J, leaving 8 bases between. This CDR3 has 11 amino acids. The CDR3 nucleotides are TGTGCCAGCGGGGGAAGCTATGGCTACACCTTC. It is translated as CASGGSYGYTF.

This clonotype appeared a few times. The J gene is TRBJ1-5, the V gene TRBV19, with 8 bases matching TRBD1. CDR3 size: 12 residues. Germline V gives CDR1 LNHDA, CDR2 SQIVND (reference sequence). The V and J ends lost 8 bases and 7 bases, in that order; junction bases with no gene match: 4. The CDR3: CASGQGWQPQHF. Here the CDR3 DNA reads TGTGCCAGTGGACAGGGCTGGCAGCCCCAGCATTTT.

This clonotype was seen a handful of times. The CDR3 DNA reads TGTGCCAGCAAAGGGGGCCCTGGGCAGTACTTC. Its translation is CASKGGPGQYF. The chain couples TRBV7-3 to TRBJ2-7, with 7 bases that match TRBD1. Germline CDR1 SGHTA, CDR2 FQGTGA. This CDR3 has 11 residues. Trimming cost V 7 bases and J 9 bases; bases outside gene matches: 6.

The J gene is TRBJ2-7, the V gene TRBV5-5; D uncertain. The V end lost 2 bases, the J end lost 3 bases, and 6 bases lay between the germline ends. The germline V gene encodes CDR1 SGHKS and CDR2 YYEKEE (reference sequence). The CDR3 runs to 12 residues. CDR3 sequence: CASSFDDYEQYF. The CDR3 DNA follows: TGTGCCAGCAGCTTCGATGACTACGAGCAGTACTTC.

This clonotype was detected only a few times. The V call is TRBV7-2, the J call TRBJ1-1, with 8 bases fitting TRBD1. This CDR3 contains 13 residues. J gave up 4 bases and V 5 bases, and 3 bases lay outside the gene matches. Germline V CDR1 and CDR2: SGHTA, FQGNSA. CDR3 nucleotide sequence: TGTGCCAGCAGCCAGGACAGGGTCACTGAAGCTTTCTTT. It encodes CASSQDRVTEAFF.

This clonotype was counted between two and nine times. The germline gene is not matched at one end of the junction; a read error may be the cause. The chain recombines TRBV7-7 with TRBJ2-7; possibly TRBD1 for D (6 bases). This CDR3 comprises 13 residues. Per germline, CDR1 SSHAT and CDR2 FNYEAQ (reference sequence). The CDR3 here is CASSSSTGNEQYF. CDR3 in DNA: TGTGCTAGCAGCAGCTCAACAGGGAACGAGCAGTACTTC.

The rearrangement joins TRBV7-2 to TRBJ2-4; D not certain. The CDR3 runs to 16 residues. Germline V gene lookup returns CDR1 SGHTA and CDR2 FQGNSA. The V and J ends lost 1 base and 0 bases respectively, with 10 bases between them. The CDR3 loop reads CASSLVGLKAKNIQYF. CDR3 in DNA: TGTGCCAGCAGCTTAGTAGGCCTTAAAGCCAAAAACATTCAGTACTTC.

This chain uses TRBV6-4 with TRBJ1-4; D is ambiguous. CDR3 length: 14 amino acids. CDR1 is MRHNA and CDR2 is SNTAGT in the germline V gene. Between the trimmed V and J ends, which lost 6 bases and 0 bases, there was a span of 8 bases. CDR3 sequence reads: CASRLEATNEKLFF. The CDR3 nucleotides are TGTGCCAGCAGACTGGAAGCAACTAATGAAAAACTGTTTTTT.

This clonotype was seen more than once but under ten times. The rearrangement uses TRBV11-2 and TRBJ2-7; D is undetermined. Trimming removed 8 bases from V and 6 bases from J, with 14 bases in between. Germline V lookup: CDR1 SGHAT, CDR2 FQNNGV. This CDR3 is built from 12 residues. The DNA of the CDR3 is TGTGCCAGCCGGCAGTCGATTGTCGAGCAGTACTTC. It is translated as CASRQSIVEQYF.

The gene calls are TRBV25-1 and TRBJ1-5, with D possibly matching TRBD1 (5 bases). The CDR3 has 13 amino acids. Germline lookup yields CDR1 MGHDK and CDR2 SYGVNS. Trimming took 10 bases from V and 3 from J, leaving 13 bases between them. The chain's CDR3 is CATSAGTNQPQHF. CDR3 nucleotide sequence: TGTGCCACCTCAGCGGGGACCAATCAGCCCCAGCATTTT. Supplemented by reference TRBV25-1 and TRBJ1-5, the full variable domain reads EADIYQTPRYLVIGTGKKITLECSQTMGHDKMYWYQQDPGMELHLIHYSYGVNSTEKGDLSSESTVSRIRTEHFPLTLESARPSHTSQYLCATSAGTNQPQHFGDGTRLSIL.

The chain uses TRBV5-1 and TRBJ1-2, with D unresolved. Germline CDR1 is SGHRS and CDR2 is YFSETQ. The V end was cut by 4 bases, the J end by 5 bases, with 9 bases between. This CDR3 is built from 12 residues. The CDR3 nucleotides read TGCGCCAGCAGCCCCGACCAGTATGGCTACACCTTC. Protein sequence: CASSPDQYGYTF. The full variable domain, rest sourced from reference TRBV5-1 and TRBJ1-2, is KAGVTQTPRYLIKTRGQQVTLSCSPISGHRSVSWYQQTPGQGLQFLFEYFSETQRNKGNFPGRFSGRQFSNSRSEMNVSTLELGDSALYLCASSPDQYGYTFGSGTRLTVV.

V gene TRBV11-2 combines with J gene TRBJ2-3, with TRBD1 matching 7 bases. The CDR3 runs to 15 residues. Germline loops: CDR1 SGHAT, CDR2 FQNNGV. J lost 4 bases, V lost 5 bases, and 9 bases had no gene match. The CDR3 protein is CASSPWVQGADTQYF. The CDR3 DNA sequence: TGTGCCAGCAGCCCCTGGGTCCAGGGGGCAGATACGCAGTATTTT.

Only a few counts were recorded for this clonotype. This chain links TRBV7-2 with TRBJ1-5, with 10 bases identical to TRBD1. CDR1 and CDR2 (germline): SGHTA, FQGNSA. The CDR3 has 16 amino acids. V lost 5 bases, J lost 2 bases, and 6 bases stayed unmatched. Written as DNA, the CDR3 is TGTGCCAGCAGCCTTCAGACAGGGGGCCGCAATCAGCCCCAGCATTTT. Protein product: CASSLQTGGRNQPQHF.